The 23 T cell receptor beta chains listed next were all sequenced from one sample in a study of monozygotic twins with inflammatory bowel disease. TCRdb reworked the 5' RACE reads into one entry per CDR3 protein, no DNA. Its table lists 300,000 to 350,000 distinct CDR3 sequences. The sample comprised blood. These receptors came from a human donor with ulcerative colitis or Crohn's disease, or a healthy co-twin of an affected twin (not recorded which).

This chain links TRBV18 with TRBJ2-3; TCRdb lists TRBD1, though no DNA is available to test this call. Looked up from germline, CDR1 is KGHSH and CDR2 is LQKENI. The CDR3 consists of 15 residues. The chain's CDR3 is CASSLQGAQRDTQYF.

V usage is TRBV24-1 and J usage is TRBJ2-1. The CDR3 has 13 amino acids. Germline CDR1 and CDR2: KGHDR and SFDVKD. CDR3 sequence reads: CATTDTYNGEQFF.

The chain combines TRBV5-1 with TRBJ2-1; TCRdb calls TRBD2, which cannot be checked without DNA. The germline V gene has CDR1 SGHRS and CDR2 YFSETQ. The CDR3 runs 15 residues. This CDR3 reads CASSPTSGSGNEQFF.

The chain carries TRBV15 and TRBJ2-3; TCRdb proposes TRBD2, but this gene call is untestable without DNA. Looked up from germline, CDR1 is LNHNV and CDR2 is YYDKDF (reference sequence). This CDR3 has 18 residues. This chain's CDR3 is CATSRDRASGRSGDTQYF.

This chain connects TRBV11-1 to TRBJ2-2; the TCRdb D gene call, TRBD2, has no DNA to confirm it. Germline CDR1 SGHAT, CDR2 FQDESV (reference sequence). The CDR3 extends over 18 amino acids. The CDR3 reads CASTGLIGGLPRAGELFF.

V is TRBV7-9 and J is TRBJ1-1; TCRdb designates TRBD1, a call that cannot be tested without DNA. Germline V gene data show CDR1 as SEHNR and CDR2 as FQNEAQ (reference sequence). The CDR3 covers 14 residues. CDR3 amino acids: CASSGRRENTEAFF.

The chain couples TRBV11-2 to TRBJ2-1; the TCRdb call, TRBD1, lacks DNA for checking. Germline V gives CDR1 SGHAT, CDR2 FQNNGV. This CDR3 is 18 amino acids long. The CDR3 loop reads CASSLDAKGGSSYNEQFF.

The chain combines TRBV20-1 with TRBJ2-3. The CDR3 spans 13 residues. The germline V gene encodes CDR1 DFQATT and CDR2 SNEGSKA (reference sequence). CDR3 sequence: CSARSLRADTQYF.

The V and J genes are TRBV27 and TRBJ2-3; there is no DNA to check the TCRdb D call of TRBD1. Germline assignment: CDR1 MNHEY and CDR2 SMNVEV (reference sequence). The CDR3 loop spans 20 amino acids. The CDR3 loop is CASWREELDRVCTSTDTQYF.

The rearrangement uses TRBV10-2 and TRBJ2-7; TCRdb proposes TRBD1, but this gene call is untestable without DNA. The CDR3 is 13 residues long. Looked up from germline, CDR1 is WSHSY and CDR2 is SAAADI. The CDR3 is CASTRDRGYEQYF.

The gene calls are TRBV7-3 and TRBJ1-4; checking the TCRdb D call of TRBD1 is not possible without DNA. There are 15 residues in the CDR3. Germline assignment: CDR1 SGHTA and CDR2 FQGTGA. This chain's CDR3 is CASSLIGGKNEKLFF.

The chain recombines TRBV11-1 with TRBJ2-7; TCRdb's D gene call, TRBD2, goes unchecked for lack of DNA. CDR3 size: 16 residues. Germline V gene sequence: CDR1 SGHAT, CDR2 FQDESV (reference sequence). The CDR3 protein is CASSSRVSQGFYEQYF.

The genes are TRBV5-1 and TRBJ2-3; no DNA is available, so the TRBD2 call from TCRdb remains unchecked. This CDR3 is built from 16 residues. Germline V gives CDR1 SGHRS, CDR2 YFSETQ. The CDR3 here is CASSLGAAPNTDTQYF.

The chain links TRBV20-1 to TRBJ1-1; the TCRdb D gene call, TRBD1, has no DNA to confirm it. The germline V gene encodes CDR1 DFQATT and CDR2 SNEGSKA (reference sequence). This CDR3 spans 13 amino acids. The CDR3 here is CSARKAAGQGAFF.

The chain joins TRBV20-1 to TRBJ2-5; TCRdb's D call, TRBD1, is unchecked because there is no DNA. Germline V gene sequence: CDR1 DFQATT, CDR2 SNEGSKA (reference sequence). CDR3 size: 14 residues. The CDR3 is CSARQALTQETQYF.

This chain connects TRBV10-3 to TRBJ1-1. The CDR3 sequence is 12 residues long. Germline V gives CDR1 ENHRY, CDR2 SYGVKD. The CDR3 spells CATRAEGTEAFF.

The chain links TRBV7-3 to TRBJ2-2. Germline CDR1 reads SGHTA; CDR2 reads FQGTGA. The CDR3 sequence is 15 residues long. CDR3 sequence: CASSQDSSNTGELFF.

The chain uses TRBV15 and TRBJ1-4. This CDR3 comprises 15 residues. CDR1 LNHNV and CDR2 YYDKDF come from the germline V gene (reference sequence). The CDR3 loop is CATSRDPATNEKLFF. The full variable domain, its missing parts supplied by reference TRBV15 and TRBJ1-4, is DAMVIQNPRYQVTQFGKPVTLSCSQTLNHNVMYWYQQKSSQAPKLLFHYYDKDFNNEADTPDNFQSRRPNTSFCFLDIRSPGLGDTAMYLCATSRDPATNEKLFFGSGTQLSVL.

The chain carries TRBV3-1 and TRBJ2-3; with no DNA, the TCRdb D assignment of TRBD1 cannot be verified. The CDR3 loop spans 15 amino acids. Germline-derived CDR1 and CDR2 are LGHDT and YNNKEL (reference sequence). The CDR3 loop is CASGPLGETTDTQYF.

This chain uses TRBV25-1 with TRBJ2-7; TCRdb returns TRBD1, unconfirmable since there is no DNA. The germline V gene encodes CDR1 MGHDK and CDR2 SYGVNS. The CDR3 contains 13 residues. CDR3 loop: CASSGTPSYEQYF.

V and J are TRBV19 and TRBJ2-1; the D call of TRBD1 rests on TCRdb alone, since no DNA is present to check it. Germline V gene sequence: CDR1 LNHDA, CDR2 SQIVND (reference sequence). The CDR3 extends over 15 amino acids. The CDR3 region is CASSMTPLSYNEQFF. Full variable domain (rest looked up from reference TRBV19 and TRBJ2-1): DGGITQSPKYLFRKEGQNVTLSCEQNLNHDAMYWYRQDPGQGLRLIYYSQIVNDFQKGDIAEGYSVSREKKESFPLTVTSAQKNPTAFYLCASSMTPLSYNEQFFGPGTRLTVL.

The chain joins TRBV12-3 or TRBV12-4 to TRBJ2-3; TCRdb names TRBD2, which stays unverified in the absence of DNA. CDR3 length equals 15 residues. CDR3 loop: CASSPFSGSSDTQYF.

The chain employs TRBV4-1 and TRBJ2-5; TCRdb gives TRBD2 as the D gene, but with no DNA this cannot be confirmed. The CDR3 spans 16 residues. The germline CDR1 and CDR2 sequences are MGHRA and YSYEKL. CDR3: CASSWGSGGAQETQYF.